This T cell receptor (beta chain) emerged from a study of radiotherapy plus CTLA-4 blockade in lung cancer. Study as a whole: Objective responses emerged in roughly a sixth of patients, and roughly 30% attained disease control.

For this clone: Its antigen is currently unknown.

Study results and limitations: The best prediction of response reportedly came from early blood T cell clone dynamics, with interferon-beta.

The method was immunoSEQ multiplex PCR; TCRdb's version includes in-frame clones alone and lacks a portion of them. Found here are 34,000 or so clones, 75% of them singletons; the top ten hold 12% to 15%. The ends lost 7 bases at V and 2 bases at J; junction bases unmatched: 4. This CDR3 has 13 residues. Per the germline V gene, CDR1 is SGDLS and CDR2 is YYNGEE. Ipilimumab-mediated CTLA-4 blockade plus focal radiation was given to patients having chemo-refractory metastatic non-small-cell lung cancer. The TCR was taken from a human donor with non-small cell lung cancer that progressed on radiotherapy plus ipilimumab. The chain employs TRBV9 and TRBJ2-5; 8 bases agree with TRBD2. Sample: peripheral blood, taken from a patient treated with radiotherapy plus ipilimumab. The CDR3 spells CASGGLAQETQYF. As DNA, the CDR3 is TGTGCCAGCGGAGGACTAGCACAAGAGACCCAGTACTTC.